The clone carrying this T cell receptor (beta chain) is termed medium-sized. Trimming took 4 bases from V and 0 from J, leaving 10 bases between them. This CDR3 has 15 amino acids. In germline, CDR1 is SEHNR, CDR2 FQNEAQ (reference sequence). TCRdb passed the RACE reads through MiXCR, listing each CDR3 protein once. The profile shows over 11,000 distinct CDR3 sequences, about a sixth of them singletons. The sample belongs to a study of human T cells and chemical hapten exposure. Study summary: Patients got weekly scalp diphenylcyclopropenone doses over the roughly 22-week study.

Specified time point: patch test 1, 2 weeks after DPC sensitization. Sample treatment: therapeutic diphenylcyclopropenone sensitization with weekly scalp DPC. The chain combines TRBV7-9 with TRBJ1-3; D gene uncertain. The material was whole blood, obtained in connection with sensitization to the hapten diphenylcyclopropenone (DPC). This receptor was taken from a woman aged 25 to 45 with alopecia areata. Some clones in this sample may be carry-over from other donors' samples. This chain's CDR3 is CASSSEKLSGNTIYF. The CDR3, as DNA: TGTGCCAGCAGCTCCGAGAAGCTCTCTGGAAACACCATATATTTT.